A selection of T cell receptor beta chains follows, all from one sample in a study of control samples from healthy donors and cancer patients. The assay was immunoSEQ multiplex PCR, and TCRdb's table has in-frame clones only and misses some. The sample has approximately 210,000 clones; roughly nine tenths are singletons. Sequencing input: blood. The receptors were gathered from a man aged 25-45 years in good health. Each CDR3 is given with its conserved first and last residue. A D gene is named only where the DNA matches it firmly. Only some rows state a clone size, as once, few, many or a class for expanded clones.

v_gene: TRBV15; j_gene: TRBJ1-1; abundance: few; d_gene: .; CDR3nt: TGTGCCACCAGCAGACTGGGGGCGAAGAACACTGAAGCTTTCTTT; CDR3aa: CATSRLGAKNTEAFF
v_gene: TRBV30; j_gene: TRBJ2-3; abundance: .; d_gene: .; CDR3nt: TGTGCCTGGACCGGCGCATTCAGCACAGATACGCAGTATTTT; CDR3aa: CAWTGAFSTDTQYF
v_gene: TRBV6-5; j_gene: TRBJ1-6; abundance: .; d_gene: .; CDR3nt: TGTGCCAGCAGGGAGACCTATAATTCACCCCTCCACTTT; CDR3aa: CASRETYNSPLHF
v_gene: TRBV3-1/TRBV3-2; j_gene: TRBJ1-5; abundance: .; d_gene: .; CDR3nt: TGTGCCAGCAGCGTCGATAGCAATCAGCCCCAGCATTTT; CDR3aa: CASSVDSNQPQHF
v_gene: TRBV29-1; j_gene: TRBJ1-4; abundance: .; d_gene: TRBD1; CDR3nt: TGCAGCGCGTTGACAGGGGCTTATGAAAAACTGTTTTTT; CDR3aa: CSALTGAYEKLFF
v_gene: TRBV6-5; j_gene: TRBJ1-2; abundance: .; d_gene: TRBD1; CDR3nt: TGTGCCAGCATCGCCGGGACAGATGATAACTATGGCTACACCTTC; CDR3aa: CASIAGTDDNYGYTF
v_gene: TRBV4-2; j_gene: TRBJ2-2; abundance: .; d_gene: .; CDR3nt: TGTGCCAGCAGCCCGGAGGCTCCCGGGACTTCGAACACCGGGGAGCTGTTTTTT; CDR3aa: CASSPEAPGTSNTGELFF
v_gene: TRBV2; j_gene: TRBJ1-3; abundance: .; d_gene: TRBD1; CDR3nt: TGTGCCAGCAGTGGACAGGGGCACTCTGGAAACACCATATATTTT; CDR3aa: CASSGQGHSGNTIYF
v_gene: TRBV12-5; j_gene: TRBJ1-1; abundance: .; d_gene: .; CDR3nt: TGTGCTAGTGGTCTAGGAAGGAACACTGAAGCTTTCTTT; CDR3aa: CASGLGRNTEAFF
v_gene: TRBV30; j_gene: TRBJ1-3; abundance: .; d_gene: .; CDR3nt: TGTGCCTGGAGTGTAACCCCAATAATCTCTGGAAACACCATATATTTT; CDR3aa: CAWSVTPIISGNTIYF
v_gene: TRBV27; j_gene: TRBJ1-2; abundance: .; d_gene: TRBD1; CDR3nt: TGTGCCAGCAGCGAGACAGGGGTGTTATATGGCTACACCTTC; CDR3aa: CASSETGVLYGYTF
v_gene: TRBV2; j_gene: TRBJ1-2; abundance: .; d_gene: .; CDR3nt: TGTGCCAGCAGTGAAGATACGGGAACCTATGGCTACACCTTC; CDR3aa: CASSEDTGTYGYTF
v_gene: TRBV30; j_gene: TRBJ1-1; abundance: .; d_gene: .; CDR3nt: TGTGCCTGGAGAGGGGGGGGAACTGAAGCTTTCTTT; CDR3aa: CAWRGGGTEAFF
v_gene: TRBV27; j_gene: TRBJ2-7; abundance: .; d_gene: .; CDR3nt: TGTGCCAGCAGTTTGACTCGCGGTGGCCCCGAGCAGTACTTC; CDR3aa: CASSLTRGGPEQYF
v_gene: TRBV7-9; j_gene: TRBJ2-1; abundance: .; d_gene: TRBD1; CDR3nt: TGTGCCAGCAGCGGGGGGACAGGTAACTACAATGAGCAGTTCTTC; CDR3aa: CASSGGTGNYNEQFF
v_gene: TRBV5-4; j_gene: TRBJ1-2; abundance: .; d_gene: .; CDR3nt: TGTGCCAGCAGCTTGGACCGGGACTATGGCTACACCTTC; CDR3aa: CASSLDRDYGYTF
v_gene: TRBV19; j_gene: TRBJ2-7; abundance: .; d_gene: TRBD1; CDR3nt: TGTGCCACTAAGCCGGGACAGGGCTACGAGCAGTACTTC; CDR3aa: CATKPGQGYEQYF
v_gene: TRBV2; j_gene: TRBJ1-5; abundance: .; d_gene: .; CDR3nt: TGTGCCAGCAACGAGAGTCCCCGGGGGCCCCAGCATTTT; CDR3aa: CASNESPRGPQHF
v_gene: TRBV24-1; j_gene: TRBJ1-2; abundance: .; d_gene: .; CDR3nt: TGTGCCACCAGTGACGTTTCCCACTATGGCTACACCTTC; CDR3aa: CATSDVSHYGYTF
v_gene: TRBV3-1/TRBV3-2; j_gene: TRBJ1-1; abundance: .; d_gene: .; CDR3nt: TGTGCCAGCAGCCAGGGGGGGCGCGACACTGAAGCTTTCTTT; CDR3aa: CASSQGGRDTEAFF
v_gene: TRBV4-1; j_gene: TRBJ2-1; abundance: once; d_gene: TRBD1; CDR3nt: TGCGCCAGCAGCCAAGAAGCCCTGACAGGGTCTTCTTACAATGAGCAGTTCTTC; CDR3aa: CASSQEALTGSSYNEQFF
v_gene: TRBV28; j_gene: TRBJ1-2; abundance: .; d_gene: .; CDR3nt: TGTGCCAGCAGTTTGGGTGGTGGCTACACCTTC; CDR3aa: CASSLGGGYTF
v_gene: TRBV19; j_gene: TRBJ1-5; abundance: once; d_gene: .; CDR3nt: TGTGCCAGTAGTATTGTCCTGGCAGAGCATAGCAATCAGCCCCAGCATTTT; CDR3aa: CASSIVLAEHSNQPQHF
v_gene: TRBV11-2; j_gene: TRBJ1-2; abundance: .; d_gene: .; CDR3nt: TGTGCCAGCAGCCCTGTGGAGGACTATGGCTACACCTTC; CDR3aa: CASSPVEDYGYTF
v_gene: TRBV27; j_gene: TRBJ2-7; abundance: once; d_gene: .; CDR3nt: TGTGCCAGCAGTTTAAACAGGGCCTACGAGCAGTACTTC; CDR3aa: CASSLNRAYEQYF
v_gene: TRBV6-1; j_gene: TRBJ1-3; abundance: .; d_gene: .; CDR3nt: TGTGCCAGCAGTGAGAGGGGCGGCCGCTCTGGAAACACCATATATTTT; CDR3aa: CASSERGGRSGNTIYF
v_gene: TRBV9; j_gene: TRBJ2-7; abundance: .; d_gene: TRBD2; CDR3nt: TGTGCCAGCAGCGTAGTCAGCGGGGGCTACGAGCAGTACTTC; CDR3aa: CASSVVSGGYEQYF
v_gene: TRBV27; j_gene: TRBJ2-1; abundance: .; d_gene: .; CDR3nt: TGTGCCAGCAGTTTATCTTCGGGGTCCCCAGGGCAGTTCTTC; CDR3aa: CASSLSSGSPGQFF
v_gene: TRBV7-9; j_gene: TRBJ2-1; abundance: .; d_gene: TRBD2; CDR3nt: TGTGCCAGCAGCTCTGGACTAGCGGGGTACAATGAGCAGTTCTTC; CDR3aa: CASSSGLAGYNEQFF
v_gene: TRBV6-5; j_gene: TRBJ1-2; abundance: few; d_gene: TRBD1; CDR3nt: TGTGCCAGCAGTTACGAGACAGGGGGCAGGGATGGCTACACCTTC; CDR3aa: CASSYETGGRDGYTF
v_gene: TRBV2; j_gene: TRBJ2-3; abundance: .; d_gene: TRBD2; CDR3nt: TGTGCCAGCACCGGGACTACCAAAGGGCATACGCAGTATTTT; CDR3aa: CASTGTTKGHTQYF
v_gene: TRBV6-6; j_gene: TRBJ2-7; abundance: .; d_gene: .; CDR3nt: TGTGCCAGCACTAGAGGGGACTCATCCTCCTACGAGCAGTACTTC; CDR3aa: CASTRGDSSSYEQYF
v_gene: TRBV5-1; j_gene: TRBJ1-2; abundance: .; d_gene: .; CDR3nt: TGCGCCAGCAGCTTTAGGGGGGCTGAAGGCTACACCTTC; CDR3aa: CASSFRGAEGYTF
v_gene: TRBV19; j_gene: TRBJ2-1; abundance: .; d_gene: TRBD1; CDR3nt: TGTGCCAGTAGTGTCAATTCCGGGACAGGGTACTACAATGAGCAGTTCTTC; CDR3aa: CASSVNSGTGYYNEQFF
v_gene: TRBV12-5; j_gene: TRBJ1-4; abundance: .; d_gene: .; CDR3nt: TGTGCTAGTGCGGCAGGGTGGCATGAAAAACTGTTTTTT; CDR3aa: CASAAGWHEKLFF
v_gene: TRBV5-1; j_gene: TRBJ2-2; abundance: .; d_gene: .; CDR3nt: TGCGCCAGCAGCTTAGGGAACAGGGACGCTCCGGGGGCCGGGGAGCTGTTTTTT; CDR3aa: CASSLGNRDAPGAGELFF
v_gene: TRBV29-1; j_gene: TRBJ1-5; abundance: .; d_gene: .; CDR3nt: TGCAGCGCTCTAGTTTCTGGATCCGTCAGCAATCAGCCCCAGCATTTT; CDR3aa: CSALVSGSVSNQPQHF
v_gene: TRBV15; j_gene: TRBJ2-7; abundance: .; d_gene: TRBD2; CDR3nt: TGTGCCACCAGCAGAGAGGGACTAAACTACGAGCAGTACTTC; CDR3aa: CATSREGLNYEQYF
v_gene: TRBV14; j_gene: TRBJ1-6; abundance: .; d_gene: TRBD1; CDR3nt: TGTGCCAGCAGCCCAGGGGGGAATTCACCCCTCCACTTT; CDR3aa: CASSPGGNSPLHF
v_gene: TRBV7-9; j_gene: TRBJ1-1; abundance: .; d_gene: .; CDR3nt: TGTGCCAGCAGCCGAGGACAGAGCGCTTTCTTT; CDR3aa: CASSRGQSAFF
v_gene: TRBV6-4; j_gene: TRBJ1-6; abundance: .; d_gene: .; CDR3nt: TGTGCCAGCAGCGACCACGAGAATTCACCCCTCCACTTT; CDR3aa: CASSDHENSPLHF
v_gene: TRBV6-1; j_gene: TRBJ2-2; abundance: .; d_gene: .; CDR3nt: TGTGCCAGCAGTGAACGGGAGACCGGGGAGCTGTTTTTT; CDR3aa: CASSERETGELFF
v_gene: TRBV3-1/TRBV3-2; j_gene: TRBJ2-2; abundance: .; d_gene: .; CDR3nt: TGTGCCAGCAGAGACACGACTAGGGGGAACACCGGGGAGCTGTTTTTT; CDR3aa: CASRDTTRGNTGELFF
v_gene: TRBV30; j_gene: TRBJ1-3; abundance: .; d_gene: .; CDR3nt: TGTGCCTGGAGTCCCTCCCGAGCTGGAAACACCATATATTTT; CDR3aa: CAWSPSRAGNTIYF
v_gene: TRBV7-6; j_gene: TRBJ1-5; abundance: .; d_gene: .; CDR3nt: TGTGCCAGCAGCGAGACAAGAGGGGTAAGCAATCAGCCCCAGCATTTT; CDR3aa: CASSETRGVSNQPQHF
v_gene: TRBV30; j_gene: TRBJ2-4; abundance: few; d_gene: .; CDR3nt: TGTGCCTGGAGTACGCCCAACGTCGGAAACATTCAGTACTTC; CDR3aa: CAWSTPNVGNIQYF
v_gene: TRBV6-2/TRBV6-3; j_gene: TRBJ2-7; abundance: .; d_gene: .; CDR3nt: TGTGCCAGCAGTTACTCGCCGGGGCAGGGCGAGCAGTACTTC; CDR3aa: CASSYSPGQGEQYF
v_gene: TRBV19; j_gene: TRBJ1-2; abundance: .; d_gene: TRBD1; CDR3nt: TGTGCCAGTAGTATAAGGGGCACAGGGGATGGCTACACCTTC; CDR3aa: CASSIRGTGDGYTF
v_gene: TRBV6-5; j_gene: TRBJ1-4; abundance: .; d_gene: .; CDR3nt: TGTGCCAGCAGTTTGTCGTATACAACTAATGAAAAACTGTTTTTT; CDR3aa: CASSLSYTTNEKLFF
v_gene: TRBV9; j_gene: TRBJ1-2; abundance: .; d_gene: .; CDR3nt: TGTGCCAGCAGCCCCGAAGGGCAGCTGGGGGTCGGTGGCTACACCTTC; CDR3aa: CASSPEGQLGVGGYTF
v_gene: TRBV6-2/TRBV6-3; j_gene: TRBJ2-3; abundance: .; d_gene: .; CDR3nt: TGTGCCAGCAGTTACCGCGACAAAGATACGCAGTATTTT; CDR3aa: CASSYRDKDTQYF
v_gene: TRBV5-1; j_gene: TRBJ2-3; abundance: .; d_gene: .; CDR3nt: TGCGCCAGCAGCTTGGACAAAAGCACAGATACGCAGTATTTT; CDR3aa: CASSLDKSTDTQYF
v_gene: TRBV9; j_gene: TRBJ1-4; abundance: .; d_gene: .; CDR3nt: TGTGCCAGCAGCGTAGCTACGGGGGGCCACGGTGAAAAACTGTTTTTT; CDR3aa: CASSVATGGHGEKLFF
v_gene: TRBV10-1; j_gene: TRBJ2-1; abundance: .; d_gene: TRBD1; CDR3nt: TGCGCCAGCAGTGAGGACAGGGCGGTGGGCAATGAGCAGTTCTTC; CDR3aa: CASSEDRAVGNEQFF